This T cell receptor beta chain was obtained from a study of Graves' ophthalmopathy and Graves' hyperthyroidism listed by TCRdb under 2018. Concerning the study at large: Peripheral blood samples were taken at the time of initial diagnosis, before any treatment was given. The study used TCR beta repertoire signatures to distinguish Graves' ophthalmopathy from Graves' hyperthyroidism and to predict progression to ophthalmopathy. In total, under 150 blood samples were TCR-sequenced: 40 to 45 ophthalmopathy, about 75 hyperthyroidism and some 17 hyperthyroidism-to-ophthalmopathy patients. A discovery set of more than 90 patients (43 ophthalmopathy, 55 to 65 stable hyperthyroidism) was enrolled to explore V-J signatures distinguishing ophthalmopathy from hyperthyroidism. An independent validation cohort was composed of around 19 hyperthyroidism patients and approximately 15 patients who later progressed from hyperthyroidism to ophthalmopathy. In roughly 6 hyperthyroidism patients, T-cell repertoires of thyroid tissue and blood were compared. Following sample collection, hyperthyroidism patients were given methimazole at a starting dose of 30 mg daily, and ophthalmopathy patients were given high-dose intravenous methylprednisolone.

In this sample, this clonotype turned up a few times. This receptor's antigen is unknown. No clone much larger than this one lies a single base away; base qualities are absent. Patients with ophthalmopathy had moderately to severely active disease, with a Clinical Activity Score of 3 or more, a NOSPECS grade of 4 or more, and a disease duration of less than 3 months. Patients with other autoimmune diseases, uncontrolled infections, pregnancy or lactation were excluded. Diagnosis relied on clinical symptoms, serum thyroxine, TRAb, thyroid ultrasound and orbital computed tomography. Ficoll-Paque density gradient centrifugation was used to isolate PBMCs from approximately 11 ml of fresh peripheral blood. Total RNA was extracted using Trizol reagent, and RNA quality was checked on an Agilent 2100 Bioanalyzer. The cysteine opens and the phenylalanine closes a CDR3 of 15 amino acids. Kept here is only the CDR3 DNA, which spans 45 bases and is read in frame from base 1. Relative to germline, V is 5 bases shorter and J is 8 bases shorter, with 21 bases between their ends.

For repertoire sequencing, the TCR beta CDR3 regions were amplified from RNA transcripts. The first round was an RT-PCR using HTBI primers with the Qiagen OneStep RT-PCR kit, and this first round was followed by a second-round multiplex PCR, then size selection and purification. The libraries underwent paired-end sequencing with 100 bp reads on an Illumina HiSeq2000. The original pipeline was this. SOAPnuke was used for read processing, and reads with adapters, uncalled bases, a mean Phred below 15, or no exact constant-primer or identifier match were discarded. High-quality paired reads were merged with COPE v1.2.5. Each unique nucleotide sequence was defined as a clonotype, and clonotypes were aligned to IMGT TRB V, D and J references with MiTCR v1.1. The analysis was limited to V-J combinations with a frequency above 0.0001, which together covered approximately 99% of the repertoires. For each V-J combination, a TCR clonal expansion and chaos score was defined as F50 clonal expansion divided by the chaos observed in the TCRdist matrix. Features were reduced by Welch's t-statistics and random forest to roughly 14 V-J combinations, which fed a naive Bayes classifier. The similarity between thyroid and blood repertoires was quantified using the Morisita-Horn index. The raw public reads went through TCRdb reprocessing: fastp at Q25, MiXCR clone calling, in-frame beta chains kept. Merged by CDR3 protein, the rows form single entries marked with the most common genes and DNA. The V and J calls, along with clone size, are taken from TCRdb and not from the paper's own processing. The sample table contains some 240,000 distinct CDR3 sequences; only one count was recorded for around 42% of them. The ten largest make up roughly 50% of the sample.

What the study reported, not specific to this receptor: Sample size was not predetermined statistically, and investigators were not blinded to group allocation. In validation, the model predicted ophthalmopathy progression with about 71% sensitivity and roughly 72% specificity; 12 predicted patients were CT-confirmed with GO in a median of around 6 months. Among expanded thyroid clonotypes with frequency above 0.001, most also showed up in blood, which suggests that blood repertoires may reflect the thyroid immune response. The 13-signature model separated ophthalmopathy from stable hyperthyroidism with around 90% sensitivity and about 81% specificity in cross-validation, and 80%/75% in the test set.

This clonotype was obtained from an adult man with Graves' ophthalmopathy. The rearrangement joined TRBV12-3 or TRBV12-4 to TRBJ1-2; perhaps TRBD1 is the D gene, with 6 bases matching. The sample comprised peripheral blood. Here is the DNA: TGTGCCAGCAGTCCTCGGACAGTGAGATATGACGGCTACACCTTC. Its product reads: CASSPRTVRYDGYTF.